This T cell receptor beta chain was recovered during a study of cytomegalovirus exposure and HLA in healthy donors. CDR1 and CDR2 from the germline V gene are MNHEY and SVGAGI. There are 13 residues in the CDR3. Trimming cost V 10 bases and J 2 bases; bases outside gene matches: 8. The donors were in the roughly 130-subject validation cohort; that cohort was separate from the approximately 670-subject first cohort. The table came from immunoSEQ multiplex PCR; TCRdb's copy has only in-frame clones and leaves some out. The table has 71,000 or so clones, roughly 95% seen once; the top ten hold approximately 3.4%.

Sequencing used PBMCs. The source is a woman between 18 and 30 years old in good health and CMV-seropositive. This chain links TRBV6-5 with TRBJ2-7; 7 nucleotides align to TRBD2. In DNA form, the CDR3 reads TGTGCCACCCGGGGGGAGGCTACCTACGAGCAGTACTTC. Encoded protein: CATRGEATYEQYF.